The clone carrying this TCR beta chain was picked up one time. The CDR3 totals 15 residues. CDR1 and CDR2 from the germline V gene are SGHNT and YYREEE (reference sequence). V was trimmed by 4 bases and J by 3 bases, leaving 14 bases between them. The sample originates from a study of OX40 agonist ivuxolimab in advanced cancers. About the research overall: The dose-escalation group included hepatocellular carcinoma, melanoma, renal cell carcinoma and head and neck cancer.

Profiled with immunoSEQ multiplex PCR; TCRdb holds only in-frame clones, not every one. The data show some 87,000 clones, 94% seen once. Sequencing used CD4+ or CD8+ T cells sorted from blood, obtained in a trial of the OX40 agonist ivuxolimab. The V gene is TRBV5-4, the J gene TRBJ2-1; D might be TRBD1 (6 bases). The clonotype originates from an adult with an advanced solid tumor such as melanoma, head and neck, liver or kidney cancer. CDR3 DNA sequence: TGTGCCAGCAGCGTGAGGGGACAAGTCTACAATGAGCAGTTCTTC. It yields the protein CASSVRGQVYNEQFF.